Below are 29 T cell receptor beta chains sequenced from a single sample in a study of blood T cell repertoires in COVID-19 (TCRdb year 2020). Library construction relied on the immunoSEQ multiplex PCR assay. Not all clones reach the TCRdb copy of this immuneACCESS table, which keeps in-frame sequences only. Checked studies attribute under half of the gap to unresolved V genes and leave the rest unexplained. This sample is represented by 250,000 to 300,000 clones; about 90% of them were singletons. The ten largest make up over 5.5% of the sample. The material sequenced was peripheral blood. Receptors were obtained from a woman aged 45-60 years with COVID-19, enrolled during active disease.

V usage is TRBV4-2 and J usage is TRBJ2-1; 10 bases are a match to TRBD2. V lost 0 bases, J lost 7 bases, and 18 bases stayed unmatched. Per the germline V gene, CDR1 is LGHNA and CDR2 is YNFKEQ. CDR3 size: 20 residues. The CDR3 DNA follows: TGTGCCAGCAGCCAAGATACTGGAACCCGTACTAGCGGGATGCTGAATGAGCAGTTCTTC. Translation: CASSQDTGTRTSGMLNEQFF.

The rearrangement uses TRBV3-1 (or the pseudogene TRBV3-2) and TRBJ2-7; 8 bases fit TRBD2. Germline V CDR1 and CDR2: LGHDT, YNNKEL (reference sequence). CDR3 length equals 17 residues. J was trimmed by 0 bases and V by 0 bases; bases with no gene match: 7. CDR3 sequence (DNA): TGTGCCAGCAGCCAAGACGGGGGACTAGACGACTCCTACGAGCAGTACTTC. Residues: CASSQDGGLDDSYEQYF.

V and J are TRBV5-1 and TRBJ2-2, with no clear D. The CDR3 is 15 amino acids. Per germline, CDR1 SGHRS and CDR2 YFSETQ. V dropped 2 bases and J dropped 0 bases, with 8 bases sitting between them. The CDR3: CASSLASTNTGELFF. The CDR3 nucleotides are TGCGCCAGCAGCTTAGCAAGTACGAACACCGGGGAGCTGTTTTTT.

V is TRBV25-1 and J is TRBJ1-5; D is ambiguous. The V end was cut by 3 bases, the J end by 0 bases, with 6 bases between. The CDR3 is 14 residues long. CDR1 MGHDK and CDR2 SYGVNS come from the germline V gene. This CDR3 reads CASSDYNSNQPQHF. DNA for the CDR3: TGTGCCAGCAGTGACTATAATAGCAATCAGCCCCAGCATTTT.

This clone occurred once. V is TRBV3-1 (or the pseudogene TRBV3-2) and J is TRBJ2-3; 8 bases are shared with TRBD2. Germline lookup yields CDR1 LGHDT and CDR2 YNNKEL (reference sequence). This CDR3 has 14 amino acids. Trimming took 7 bases from V and 2 from J; bases not matched to a gene: 5. The CDR3 reads CASNGRGVTDTQYF. The CDR3 DNA is TGTGCCAGCAACGGGAGGGGGGTCACAGATACGCAGTATTTT.

The genes are TRBV5-1 and TRBJ2-1; a possible D gene is TRBD2 (5 bases). The ends were cut back, 0 bases at V and 10 bases at J, with 11 bases in the middle. Germline-derived CDR1 and CDR2 are SGHRS and YFSETQ. The CDR3 totals 13 residues. The CDR3 nucleotides are TGCGCCAGCAGCTTGGGTCTAGCAGTGGAGCAGTTCTTC. This encodes CASSLGLAVEQFF. The full variable domain, with the rest looked up from reference TRBV5-1 and TRBJ2-1, is KAGVTQTPRYLIKTRGQQVTLSCSPISGHRSVSWYQQTPGQGLQFLFEYFSETQRNKGNFPGRFSGRQFSNSRSEMNVSTLELGDSALYLCASSLGLAVEQFFGPGTRLTVL.

The V call is TRBV19, the J call TRBJ1-6, with D possibly TRBD1 on 5 matching bases. V lost 4 bases, J lost 9 bases, and 10 bases lay in between. Germline CDR1 LNHDA, CDR2 SQIVND (reference sequence). This CDR3 contains 13 residues. The DNA of the CDR3 is TGTGCCAGTAGTACTCGGGGGGGTTCACCCCTCCACTTT. Its protein product is CASSTRGGSPLHF. The full variable domain, in which reference TRBV19 and TRBJ1-6 provide the parts outside the CDR3, is DGGITQSPKYLFRKEGQNVTLSCEQNLNHDAMYWYRQDPGQGLRLIYYSQIVNDFQKGDIAEGYSVSREKKESFPLTVTSAQKNPTAFYLCASSTRGGSPLHFGNGTRLTVT.

The chain recombines TRBV7-9 with TRBJ2-1; no clear D. Germline CDR1 reads SEHNR; CDR2 reads FQNEAQ (reference sequence). The CDR3 sequence is 15 residues long. The V end lost 5 bases, the J end lost 4 bases, and 15 bases lay between the germline ends. CDR3: CASSPRPQTYNEQFF. The CDR3 DNA reads as TGTGCCAGCAGCCCAAGACCCCAGACATACAATGAGCAGTTCTTC.

J is TRBJ2-1 and V is TRBV2; TRBD1 might be the D (5 bases). The CDR3 sequence is 14 residues long. Germline-derived CDR1 and CDR2 are SNHLY and FYNNEI. The V end was cut by 2 bases, the J end by 8 bases, with 13 bases between. The CDR3 bases are TGTGCCAGCAGTGAAAGGTCAGGGCGCTATGAGCAGTTCTTC. Its translation is CASSERSGRYEQFF.

The chain carries TRBV19 and TRBJ2-2; D possibly corresponds to TRBD2 (6 bases). CDR1 and CDR2 from the germline V gene are LNHDA and SQIVND (reference sequence). The CDR3 contains 15 residues. V gave up 6 bases and J gave up 1 base, with 12 bases separating them. This CDR3 reads CASRPQRVNTGELFF. The CDR3 bases are TGTGCCAGTAGACCCCAGCGGGTGAACACCGGGGAGCTGTTTTTT.

This chain links TRBV6-6 with TRBJ2-1, with D perhaps TRBD2 (6 bases). Deletions cut 7 bases from V and 3 bases from J, with 13 bases between. Germline V gene data show CDR1 as MNHNY and CDR2 as SVGAGI (reference sequence). The CDR3 consists of 14 residues. The CDR3 DNA sequence: TGTGCCAGCAATCCCGGGCGGGGCTACAATGAGCAGTTCTTC. Translation gives CASNPGRGYNEQFF.

The rearrangement links TRBV3-1 (or the pseudogene TRBV3-2) to TRBJ2-1; 14 bases are a match to TRBD2. Germline values: CDR1 LGHDT, CDR2 YNNKEL (reference sequence). The length of the CDR3 is 16 residues. V trimming: 1 base; J trimming: 9 bases; junction bases outside the gene matches: 5. The CDR3 loop reads CASSQAPGLAGAEQFF. The CDR3 region has the DNA TGTGCCAGCAGCCAAGCTCCGGGACTAGCGGGAGCTGAGCAGTTCTTC.

V gene TRBV28 combines with J gene TRBJ2-7, with D possibly being TRBD2 (6 bases). V lost 3 bases to trimming and J lost 6 bases, with 18 bases between them. The germline V gene has CDR1 MDHEN and CDR2 SYDVKM. This CDR3 region has 15 residues. The CDR3 DNA sequence: TGTGCCAGCAGTTTCTACGGGACGGAGGGGAGCGAGCAGTACTTC. Amino acids: CASSFYGTEGSEQYF.

J is TRBJ1-4 and V is TRBV4-3; 8 positions agree with TRBD1. CDR3 length: 14 residues. With V trimmed by 5 bases and J by 7 bases, 6 bases remained unmatched. Germline V gene sequence: CDR1 LGHNA, CDR2 YSLEER. The CDR3 loop is CASSIRDRSEKLFF. As DNA, the CDR3 is TGCGCCAGCAGCATACGGGACAGGAGTGAAAAACTGTTTTTT.

This chain uses TRBV7-3 with TRBJ1-2; 10 bases match TRBD1. Germline CDR1 reads SGHTA; CDR2 reads FQGTGA. The CDR3 runs to 13 residues. Germline trimming cut 5 bases from V and 8 bases from J; bases unmatched to any gene: 5. The CDR3 region is CASSPGQGSGYTF. The CDR3 coding sequence is TGTGCCAGCAGCCCGGGACAGGGGTCCGGCTACACCTTC.

The genes are TRBV13 and TRBJ2-1, with D possibly being TRBD2 (6 bases). Germline CDR1 and CDR2: PRHDT and FYEKMQ (reference sequence). The CDR3 is made up of 17 amino acids. Trimming left V 5 bases short and J 4 bases short, with 21 bases between. The CDR3 loop is CASSGPQAEGSYNEQFF. DNA for the CDR3: TGTGCCAGCAGCGGCCCACAAGCGGAGGGGTCATACAATGAGCAGTTCTTC.

The chain joins TRBV12-3 or TRBV12-4 to TRBJ1-5, with D possibly being TRBD1 (6 bases). The CDR3 contains 13 residues. Deletions cut 8 bases from V and 7 bases from J, with 15 bases between. CDR3 sequence (DNA): TGTGCCAGCGCTGTCGGGGGGCGGCAGCCCCAGCATTTT. Translating it yields CASAVGGRQPQHF.

V is TRBV9 and J is TRBJ2-5; 13 nucleotides agree with TRBD2. Germline CDR1 and CDR2: SGDLS and YYNGEE. CDR3 length: 18 residues. The trim removed 0 bases at V and 5 bases at J, leaving 10 bases unmatched. The CDR3 protein is CASSVATSTSGRPETQYF. The CDR3, as DNA: TGTGCCAGCAGCGTAGCAACGTCGACTAGCGGGAGGCCGGAGACCCAGTACTTC.

For this clone: In the same sample, other DNA sequences code for this CDR3. The chain recombines TRBV6-5 with TRBJ2-3; the D gene is possibly TRBD2 (5 bases). The CDR3 has 14 residues. Germline V gene lookup returns CDR1 MNHEY and CDR2 SVGAGI. V lost 4 bases, J lost 0 bases, and 8 bases lay in between. The CDR3 DNA sequence: TGTGCCAGCAGTTTGGGCGGGAGCACAGATACGCAGTATTTT. It specifies CASSLGGSTDTQYF.

The V call is TRBV27, the J call TRBJ1-1; D might be TRBD1 (5 bases). Trimming cost V 3 bases and J 0 bases, with 14 bases left between them. From germline, CDR1 is MNHEY and CDR2 SMNVEV (reference sequence). This CDR3 is 16 amino acids long. CDR3 sequence: CASSFRQGRLNTEAFF. CDR3 in DNA: TGTGCCAGCAGTTTTCGGCAGGGAAGATTGAACACTGAAGCTTTCTTT.

This chain uses TRBV29-1 with TRBJ1-1; the D gene is possibly TRBD1 (5 bases). The V end lost 5 bases, the J end lost 2 bases, and 12 bases lay between the germline ends. This CDR3 comprises 13 residues. CDR1 SQVTM and CDR2 ANQGSEA come from the germline V gene. CDR3 region: CSVFDSTNTEAFF. DNA for the CDR3: TGCAGCGTTTTTGACAGTACCAACACTGAAGCTTTCTTT.

The gene calls are TRBV3-1 (or the pseudogene TRBV3-2) and TRBJ2-7, with D possibly TRBD2 on 6 matching bases. CDR1 LGHDT and CDR2 YNNKEL come from the germline V gene (reference sequence). The CDR3 is 14 residues long. V was shortened by 1 base and J by 0 bases, with 7 bases between the two germline ends. CDR3 sequence (DNA): TGTGCCAGCAGCCAAGGCGGGATCTCCTACGAGCAGTACTTC. This encodes CASSQGGISYEQYF.

The rearrangement links TRBV5-6 to TRBJ1-3; 8 nucleotides agree with TRBD1. This CDR3 has 16 residues. CDR1 and CDR2 (germline): SGHDT, YYEEEE. Losses at the gene ends were 4 bases for V and 2 bases for J; bases not matched to a gene: 8. CDR3 residues: CASSERTGLTGNTIYF. CDR3 in DNA: TGTGCCAGCAGCGAGAGGACAGGGTTGACTGGAAACACCATATATTTT.

This chain connects TRBV27 to TRBJ1-5; TRBD1 matches 10 bases. The germline V gene has CDR1 MNHEY and CDR2 SMNVEV (reference sequence). Germline trimming cut 4 bases from V and 3 bases from J; bases unmatched to any gene: 6. This CDR3 has 16 amino acids. CDR3 residues: CASSSTGQGDNQPQHF. The CDR3 nucleotides read TGTGCCAGCAGTTCCACCGGACAGGGGGACAATCAGCCCCAGCATTTT.

The rearrangement links TRBV19 to TRBJ1-2; 9 nucleotides align to TRBD1. The V gene's germline CDR1 is LNHDA and CDR2 SQIVND (reference sequence). The CDR3 runs to 16 residues. V gave up 5 bases and J gave up 0 bases; unmatched junction bases: 7. CDR3 residues: CASSRTGALTNYGYTF. CDR3 DNA sequence: TGTGCCAGTAGTCGGACAGGGGCCTTAACTAACTATGGCTACACCTTC.

This chain uses TRBV27 with TRBJ2-1; TRBD1 aligns across 9 bases. Germline V lookup: CDR1 MNHEY, CDR2 SMNVEV (reference sequence). This CDR3 region has 14 residues. V shed 5 bases, J shed 5 bases, and the junction held 4 bases outside the gene matches. The CDR3 here is CASSLGTGNNEQFF. The CDR3 DNA reads as TGTGCCAGCAGTCTGGGGACAGGGAACAATGAGCAGTTCTTC.

This clone was seen only once. The chain links TRBV6-2 or TRBV6-3 to TRBJ1-1, with D hard to call. V was clipped by 2 bases and J by 9 bases, with 10 bases between them. The germline gives CDR1 MNHEY, CDR2 SVGEGT. This CDR3 region has 12 residues. CDR3 residues: CASSYLSHQAFF. CDR3 DNA sequence: TGTGCCAGCAGTTACCTCAGTCACCAAGCTTTCTTT.

As concerns this clone: Because the CDR3 is missing its conserved closing phenylalanine or tryptophan, this is likely a read error. It is unclear where the CDR3 begins or ends on the DNA, so no DNA is shown, and the CDR3 is as TCRdb lists it. The chain has TRBV20-1 and TRBJ2-3; the table gives TRBD2 as D, unverified against the DNA. CDR1 and CDR2 from the germline V gene are DFQATT and SNEGSKA (reference sequence). The CDR3 is 9 amino acids long, termini counted. CDR3 protein: CSARRGKGL.

The genes are TRBV6-5 and TRBJ2-7; TRBD1 is a possible D gene (6 bases). The CDR3 length is 14 residues. CDR1 is MNHEY, CDR2 SVGAGI, per germline. V was shortened by 5 bases and J by 3 bases, with 14 bases between the two germline ends. The CDR3 loop is CASSRDINLYEQYF. CDR3 in DNA: TGTGCCAGCAGTCGGGACATTAACCTCTACGAGCAGTACTTC.